This T cell receptor (beta chain) was identified during a study of blood T cell repertoires in COVID-19. Study-level background: COVID-19 samples, acute and convalescent, were from the United States, Italy and Spain. T cells, B-cell-depleted T cells, or PBMCs supplied cDNA or gDNA.

Authors' analysis steps: It was from reference gene primer amplification that nucleated cell counts were estimated. Some clones are missing from TCRdb's copy, which holds only in-frame ones; the method was immunoSEQ multiplex PCR. That table supplies the V and J calls and clone size; D and trimming were determined from the DNA. The sample lists 440,000 or so clones; 89% were seen once. The CDR3 loop spans 14 amino acids. The germline V and J ends were trimmed by 5 bases and 4 bases, with 9 bases remaining between them. The germline V gene has CDR1 SGHTA and CDR2 FQGTGA. One Seattle source followed patients from active infection through their disease course.

This clonotype originated in a woman aged 40 to 50 with COVID-19, enrolled during active disease. Sequenced material: peripheral blood. The rearrangement uses TRBV7-3 and TRBJ2-6, with a tentative D call TRBD2 (5 bases). CDR3 nucleotide sequence: TGTGCCAGCAGCCCTCCGGGGGGGGCCAACGTCCTGACTTTC. This translates into CASSPPGGANVLTF.